What follows are 8 T cell receptor beta chains derived from one specimen sequenced in a study of neurological immune-mediated disorders (dated by TCRdb to between 2018 and 2020). Libraries were constructed by 5' RACE. Reads for this sample came from an Illumina HiSeq 2500. In-frame beta chains were kept once TCRdb had trimmed the public reads at Q25 with fastp and called clones with MiXCR. Entries that share a CDR3 protein sequence are merged under the most common genes and DNA. The sample profile shows some 65,000 distinct CDR3 sequences; around 4% of them were found once. The ten largest clones add up to roughly 2.7% of the sample. Sample: PBMCs. Every receptor here comes from a man aged 45-65 years with multiple sclerosis.

This clonotype came up many times. The J gene is TRBJ1-3, the V gene TRBV5-1; 8 bases are a match to TRBD1. CDR1 and CDR2 from the germline V gene are SGHRS and YFSETQ. With V trimmed by 4 bases and J by 2 bases, 5 bases remained unmatched. The CDR3 length is 15 residues. CDR3 nucleotide sequence: TGCGCCAGCAGCCGACAACAGGGGGCTGGAAACACCATATATTTT. Translating gives CASSRQQGAGNTIYF.

This clonotype was picked up many times. The chain has TRBV20-1 and TRBJ2-5, with unresolved D. Germline V gene sequence: CDR1 DFQATT, CDR2 SNEGSKA (reference sequence). V lost 0 bases and J lost 4, with 12 bases in between. The CDR3 has 14 residues. The CDR3: CSARDLSPGETQYF. CDR3 DNA: TGCAGTGCTAGAGATCTTAGCCCGGGAGAGACCCAGTACTTC.

This clonotype was picked up many times. The chain combines TRBV20-1 with TRBJ1-1, with D tentatively TRBD1 (6 bases). V was pared by 6 bases and J by 1 base, with 15 bases between. Looked up from germline, CDR1 is DFQATT and CDR2 is SNEGSKA (reference sequence). This CDR3 has 14 residues. Written as DNA, the CDR3 is TGCAGTGCCAACAGGGATGGAAGGAACACTGAAGCTTTCTTT. Residues: CSANRDGRNTEAFF.

This clonotype was recorded a few times. The chain links TRBV7-2 to TRBJ1-1; maybe TRBD1 (6 bases). The CDR3 is 15 amino acids. Germline assignment: CDR1 SGHTA and CDR2 FQGNSA. V gave up 0 bases and J gave up 1 base, with 9 bases separating them. This CDR3 reads CASSLAGARNTEAFF. The CDR3 DNA reads TGTGCCAGCAGCTTAGCGGGGGCACGGAACACTGAAGCTTTCTTT.

This clonotype has a count of ten or more. The rearrangement uses TRBV20-1 and TRBJ2-1; D gene ambiguous. V was pared by 6 bases and J by 16 bases, with 19 bases between. The germline V gene encodes CDR1 DFQATT and CDR2 SNEGSKA (reference sequence). The CDR3 extends over 11 amino acids. CDR3 coding DNA: TGCAGTGCAGAACCCCTAGGCGTTGCTTTCTTC. Protein product: CSAEPLGVAFF.

This clonotype was seen repeatedly, ten times or more. The V call is TRBV20-1, the J call TRBJ1-6, with 9 bases aligning to TRBD1. The V and J ends lost 0 bases and 7 bases, in that order; junction bases with no gene match: 16. CDR3 length: 19 residues. Germline V CDR1 and CDR2: DFQATT, SNEGSKA (reference sequence). CDR3 loop: CSAREISRAGQGTNSPLHF. CDR3 nucleotides: TGCAGTGCTAGAGAGATTAGTAGGGCCGGACAGGGGACGAATTCACCCCTCCACTTT.

Many counts were recorded for this clonotype. This CDR3 is CASSSPGLAGSGETQYF. In DNA, the CDR3 is TGTGCCAGCAGCTCGCCGGGACTAGCGGGCTCAGGGGAGACCCAGTACTTC. The chain links TRBV6-5 to TRBJ2-5; TRBD2 matches 12 bases. Per germline, CDR1 MNHEY and CDR2 SVGAGI. V dropped 6 bases and J dropped 5; count of bases not matched to a gene: 13. This CDR3 is 17 amino acids long.

This clonotype showed up many times. This rearrangement joins TRBV5-1 to TRBJ2-7, with TRBD2 matching over 13 bases. Trimming cost V 0 bases and J 5 bases; bases outside gene matches: 17. Germline V CDR1 and CDR2: SGHRS, YFSETQ. The CDR3 has 20 amino acids. The CDR3 DNA reads TGCGCCAGCAGCTTGGTCCCCCAAACTAGCGGGGGGGCCAGTAGTAACGAGCAGTACTTC. The encoded protein is CASSLVPQTSGGASSNEQYF.